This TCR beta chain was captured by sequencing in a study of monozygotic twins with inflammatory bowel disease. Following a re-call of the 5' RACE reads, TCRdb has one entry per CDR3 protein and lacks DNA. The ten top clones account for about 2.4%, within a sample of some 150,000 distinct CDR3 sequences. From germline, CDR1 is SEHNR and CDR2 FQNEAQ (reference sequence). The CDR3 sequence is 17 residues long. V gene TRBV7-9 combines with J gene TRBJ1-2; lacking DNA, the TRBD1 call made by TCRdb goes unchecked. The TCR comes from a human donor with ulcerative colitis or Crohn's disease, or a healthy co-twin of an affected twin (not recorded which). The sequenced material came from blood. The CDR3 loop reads CASSLVWTGATFYGYTF.